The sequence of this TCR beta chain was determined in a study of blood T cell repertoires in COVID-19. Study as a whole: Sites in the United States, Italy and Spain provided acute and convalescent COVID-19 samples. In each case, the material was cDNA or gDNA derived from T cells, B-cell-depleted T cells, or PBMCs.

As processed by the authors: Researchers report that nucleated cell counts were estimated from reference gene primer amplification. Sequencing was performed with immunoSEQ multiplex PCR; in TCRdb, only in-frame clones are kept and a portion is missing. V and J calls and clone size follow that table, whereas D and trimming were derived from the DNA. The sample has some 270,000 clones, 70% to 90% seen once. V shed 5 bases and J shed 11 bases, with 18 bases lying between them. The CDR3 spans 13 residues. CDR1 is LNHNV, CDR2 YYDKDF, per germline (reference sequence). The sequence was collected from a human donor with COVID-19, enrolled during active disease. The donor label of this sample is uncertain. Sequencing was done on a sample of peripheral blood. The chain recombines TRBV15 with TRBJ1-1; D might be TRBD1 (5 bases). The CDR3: CATSVGRQSLAFF. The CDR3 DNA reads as TGTGCCACCAGCGTTGGTCGACAGAGTTTGGCTTTCTTT. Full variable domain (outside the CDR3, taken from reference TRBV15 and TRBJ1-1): DAMVIQNPRYQVTQFGKPVTLSCSQTLNHNVMYWYQQKSSQAPKLLFHYYDKDFNNEADTPDNFQSRRPNTSFCFLDIRSPGLGDTAMYLCATSVGRQSLAFFGQGTRLTVV.